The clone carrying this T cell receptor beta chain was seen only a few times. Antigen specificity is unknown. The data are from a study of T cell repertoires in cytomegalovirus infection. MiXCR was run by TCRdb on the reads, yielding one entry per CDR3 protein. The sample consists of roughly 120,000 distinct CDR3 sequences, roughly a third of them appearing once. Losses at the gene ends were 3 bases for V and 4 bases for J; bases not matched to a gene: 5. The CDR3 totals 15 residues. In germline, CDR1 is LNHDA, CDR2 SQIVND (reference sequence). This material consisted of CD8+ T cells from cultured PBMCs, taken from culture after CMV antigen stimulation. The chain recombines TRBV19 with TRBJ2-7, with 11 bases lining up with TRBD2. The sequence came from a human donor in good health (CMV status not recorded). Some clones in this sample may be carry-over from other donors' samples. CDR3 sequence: CASSISTSGGYEQYF. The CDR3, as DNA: TGTGCCAGTAGTATCTCCACTAGCGGGGGATACGAGCAGTACTTC.